This T cell receptor beta chain was found in a study of beta chain features in type 1 diabetes. Study at large: The patients were much like the healthy donors in age, gender and cell yields.

Reverse transcribing all isolated RNA meant expressed TCRB transcripts were sequenced. The table came from immunoSEQ multiplex PCR; TCRdb's copy has only in-frame clones and leaves some out. The sample records more than 120,000 clones, roughly a tenth being singletons. V dropped 4 bases and J dropped 2; count of bases not matched to a gene: 4. Germline V lookup: CDR1 KGHSH, CDR2 LQKENI. The CDR3 runs 14 residues. As concerns this clone: Its specificity is unknown.

Based on CD45RO/CCR7/CD25/CD127/CD95/CD27, CD4+ regulatory, stem cell-like memory, naive and central memory cells were sorted. Findings of the study overall: Researchers could not determine here whether HLA type influences TCRB rearrangement.

The material sequenced was naive CD4+ T cells from blood. The J gene is TRBJ2-5, the V gene TRBV18, with 7 positions matching TRBD1. The sequence derives from a man younger than 30 in good health. The CDR3 DNA reads as TGTGCCAGCTCACTCCGGACAGGACAAGAGACCCAGTACTTC. This translates into CASSLRTGQETQYF.